One and the same sample provided the 30 T cell receptor beta chains below, sequenced in a study of cytomegalovirus exposure and HLA in healthy donors. The PCR made use of 60 Vbeta and 13 Jbeta primers. Using immunoSEQ multiplex PCR, the repertoire was profiled, and TCRdb retains in-frame clones only, with some absent. This table has fewer than 200,000 clones, more than 65% appearing once. Sequencing was performed on PBMCs. The receptors derive from a woman aged 50 to 65 in good health and CMV-seronegative.

This chain uses TRBV7-9 with TRBJ2-7; 9 bases map to TRBD2. Trimming at V came to 5 bases and at J to 0 bases, leaving 5 bases not matched to a gene. From germline, CDR1 is SEHNR and CDR2 FQNEAQ (reference sequence). This CDR3 has 15 amino acids. CDR3 nucleotide sequence: TGTGCCAGCAGCCCCCTAGCGGGGAGCTCCTACGAGCAGTACTTC. This translates into CASSPLAGSSYEQYF.

V gene TRBV4-3 combines with J gene TRBJ1-6; no reliable D call. V gave up 0 bases and J gave up 0 bases, with 6 bases separating them. This CDR3 has 16 residues. Germline lookup yields CDR1 LGHNA and CDR2 YSLEER. CDR3 sequence: CASSQDPSSYNSPLHF. For the CDR3, the DNA is TGCGCCAGCAGCCAAGATCCGAGCTCCTATAATTCACCCCTCCACTTT.

The chain is built from TRBV19 and TRBJ2-5; 12 bases are a match to TRBD1. V lost 8 bases, J lost 4 bases, and 5 bases stayed unmatched. The CDR3 extends over 14 amino acids. Germline assignment: CDR1 LNHDA and CDR2 SQIVND (reference sequence). CDR3 residues: CASGRDRGRETQYF. As DNA, the CDR3 is TGTGCCAGTGGTCGGGACAGGGGGCGAGAGACCCAGTACTTC.

This clone has only one observation. The V and J genes are TRBV10-3 and TRBJ1-1; 10 bases map to TRBD1. V lost 0 bases, J lost 5 bases, and 0 bases stayed unmatched. Per the germline V gene, CDR1 is ENHRY and CDR2 is SYGVKD. CDR3 length: 14 residues. The CDR3 loop is CAISESGQGTEAFF. For the CDR3, the DNA is TGTGCCATCAGTGAGTCGGGACAGGGGACTGAAGCTTTCTTT.

The sample holds one count of this clone. The chain joins TRBV13 to TRBJ2-4; TRBD2 is a possible D gene (5 bases). Germline V gene lookup returns CDR1 PRHDT and CDR2 FYEKMQ (reference sequence). V lost 4 bases and J 8 bases, leaving 18 bases between the germline ends. The length of the CDR3 is 15 residues. The CDR3 nucleotides read TGTGCCAGCAGCTCGAAGCGGATAGGCGGAGACATTCAGTACTTC. This gives the protein CASSSKRIGGDIQYF.

The rearrangement links TRBV28 to TRBJ2-7; D might be TRBD1 (6 bases). V gave up 6 bases and J gave up 4 bases, with 19 bases separating them. The germline gives CDR1 MDHEN, CDR2 SYDVKM. This CDR3 has 15 residues. The CDR3 loop is CASSRSSTGTYEQYF. CDR3 DNA sequence: TGTGCCAGCAGCCGGAGCTCGACAGGAACATACGAGCAGTACTTC. Drawing the rest from reference TRBV28 and TRBJ2-7, the complete variable domain is DVKVTQSSRYLVKRTGEKVFLECVQDMDHENMFWYRQDPGLGLRLIYFSYDVKMKEKGDIPEGYSVSREKKERFSLILESASTNQTSMYLCASSRSSTGTYEQYFGPGTRLTVT.

The CDR3 DNA follows: TGTGCCTGGATCCCGTTTGGAGGGACAGCTAATGAAAAACTGTTTTTT. This sequence encodes CAWIPFGGTANEKLFF. The V and J genes are TRBV30 and TRBJ1-4; 7 nucleotides align to TRBD1. J gave up 3 bases and V 4 bases, and 11 bases lay outside the gene matches. This CDR3 is built from 16 residues. Looked up from germline, CDR1 is GTSNPN and CDR2 is SVGIG (reference sequence). The entire variable domain, with the rest obtained from reference TRBV30 and TRBJ1-4, is as follows: SQTIHQWPATLVQPVGSPLSLECTVEGTSNPNLYWYRQAAGRGLQLLFYSVGIGQISSEVPQNLSASRPQDRQFILSSKKLLLSDSGFYLCAWIPFGGTANEKLFFGSGTQLSVL.

CDR3 protein: CASSELRGVGEQYF. CDR3 bases: TGTGCCAGCAGTGAACTCAGAGGAGTGGGCGAGCAGTACTTC. The rearrangement joins TRBV6-1 to TRBJ2-7; D remains ambiguous. Germline lookup yields CDR1 MNHNS and CDR2 SASEGT. V lost 2 bases to trimming and J lost 6 bases, with 14 bases between them. This CDR3 is built from 14 residues.

Only one count was recorded for this clone. The J gene is TRBJ2-1, the V gene TRBV19; 8 nucleotides line up with TRBD2. The CDR3 has 16 amino acids. J lost 5 bases, V lost 2 bases, and 8 bases had no gene match. CDR1 is LNHDA, CDR2 SQIVND, per germline (reference sequence). CDR3 sequence (DNA): TGTGCCAGTAGTATATTGTCAGCGGGAGCTAACAATGAGCAGTTCTTC. This encodes CASSILSAGANNEQFF.

Details on this clone: A junction end diverges from the germline sequence, so it may reflect a read error. The rearrangement links TRBV7-9 to TRBJ1-2; 8 nucleotides match TRBD1. CDR3 length equals 17 residues. CDR1 is SEHNR and CDR2 is FQNEAQ in the germline V gene (reference sequence). The CDR3, as DNA: TGTTCCAGCAGCTTAGACGGGACAGGCCGGCAGTGGGGTGGCTACACCTTC. Protein: CSSSLDGTGRQWGGYTF.

This rearrangement joins TRBV11-2 to TRBJ1-1; D ambiguous. CDR1 is SGHAT and CDR2 is FQNNGV in the germline V gene. V lost 6 bases to trimming and J lost 6 bases, with 14 bases between them. The CDR3 has 13 residues. CDR3 nucleotide sequence: TGTGCCAGCAGGATACTTACCCGGGCTGAAGCTTTCTTT. This sequence encodes CASRILTRAEAFF.

This clone was detected a few times. The chain uses TRBV28 and TRBJ2-7; 7 bases line up with TRBD1. The ends lost 7 bases at V and 3 bases at J; junction bases unmatched: 9. The CDR3 has 14 amino acids. CDR1 is MDHEN, CDR2 SYDVKM, per germline. CDR3 sequence: CASTAGTVDYEQYF. In DNA form, the CDR3 reads TGTGCCAGCACCGCCGGGACAGTGGACTACGAGCAGTACTTC.

The gene calls are TRBV6-5 and TRBJ2-1; 7 positions match TRBD1. V was clipped by 5 bases and J by 3 bases; unmatched bases: 4. The CDR3 is 14 residues long. Germline values: CDR1 MNHEY, CDR2 SVGAGI. DNA of the CDR3: TGTGCCAGCAGTCCGGGACAGCTCTACAATGAGCAGTTCTTC. Translating it yields CASSPGQLYNEQFF.

This chain uses TRBV18 with TRBJ2-5; D is perhaps TRBD1 (6 bases). V shed 3 bases and J shed 2 bases, with 10 bases lying between them. Germline values: CDR1 KGHSH, CDR2 LQKENI. The length of the CDR3 is 14 residues. CDR3 DNA: TGTGCCAGCTCACCCGCAGGGGAGCAAGAGACCCAGTACTTC. It translates to CASSPAGEQETQYF.

The rearrangement links TRBV7-8 to TRBJ2-1, with a weak D call TRBD1 (5 bases). V dropped 5 bases and J dropped 5 bases, with 13 bases sitting between them. CDR1 is SGHVS, CDR2 FQNEAQ, per germline. The CDR3 is 14 residues long. CDR3 sequence (DNA): TGTGCCAGCAGCACCCGGCAGGGAAACAATGAGCAGTTCTTC. It specifies CASSTRQGNNEQFF.

The rearrangement joins TRBV6-5 to TRBJ1-2, with 9 bases lining up with TRBD1. From germline, CDR1 is MNHEY and CDR2 SVGAGI. Germline trimming cut 0 bases from V and 4 bases from J; bases unmatched to any gene: 0. This CDR3 is 14 amino acids long. CDR3 in amino acids: CASSYSGQGYGYTF. CDR3 bases: TGTGCCAGCAGTTACTCGGGACAGGGCTATGGCTACACCTTC.

The chain carries TRBV7-8 and TRBJ2-5; 9 nucleotides agree with TRBD2. From germline, CDR1 is SGHVS and CDR2 FQNEAQ. J gave up 0 bases and V 6 bases, and 14 bases lay outside the gene matches. The CDR3 is 18 residues long. The CDR3 sequence is CASSVTRSGGGDQETQYF. The CDR3 nucleotides are TGTGCCAGCAGTGTCACTCGTAGTGGCGGGGGGGACCAAGAGACCCAGTACTTC.

This clone came up once. The chain recombines TRBV28 with TRBJ2-7; D is perhaps TRBD1 (6 bases). Trimming took off 5 bases at V and 4 bases at J, with 18 bases between the two ends. CDR1 and CDR2 from the germline V gene are MDHEN and SYDVKM. This CDR3 is built from 15 residues. The DNA for the CDR3 is TGTGCCAGCAGTCCCGTCAGGGGTCTGATTTACGAGCAGTACTTC. As protein: CASSPVRGLIYEQYF. Full variable domain (missing parts from reference TRBV28 and TRBJ2-7): DVKVTQSSRYLVKRTGEKVFLECVQDMDHENMFWYRQDPGLGLRLIYFSYDVKMKEKGDIPEGYSVSREKKERFSLILESASTNQTSMYLCASSPVRGLIYEQYFGPGTRLTVT.

This clone has a handful of counts. This chain links TRBV13 with TRBJ2-1, with D perhaps matching TRBD1 (6 bases). Trimming removed 0 bases from V and 6 bases from J, with 12 bases in between. Germline V gene data show CDR1 as PRHDT and CDR2 as FYEKMQ (reference sequence). The CDR3 covers 15 residues. The CDR3 protein is CASSLGTGLGNEQFF. In nucleotides, the CDR3 is TGTGCCAGCAGCTTAGGGACAGGATTGGGCAATGAGCAGTTCTTC.

The chain couples TRBV27 to TRBJ1-1; D unclear. The CDR3 consists of 13 residues. The germline V gene has CDR1 MNHEY and CDR2 SMNVEV (reference sequence). V was cut by 0 bases and J by 3 bases, with 5 bases left in between. The CDR3, as DNA: TGTGCCAGCAGTTTATCCCCCTACACTGAAGCTTTCTTT. It yields the protein CASSLSPYTEAFF.

This rearrangement joins TRBV4-1 to TRBJ1-4; D remains ambiguous. The ends were cut back, 8 bases at V and 6 bases at J, with 10 bases in the middle. Germline CDR1 reads MGHRA; CDR2 reads YSYEKL. The CDR3 has 12 amino acids. CDR3 sequence: CASCNNYEKLFF. The CDR3 DNA is TGCGCCAGCTGCAATAACTATGAAAAACTGTTTTTT.

The chain is built from TRBV5-1 and TRBJ2-3; D is unclear. The CDR3 spans 14 residues. Trimming removed 4 bases at V and 0 bases at J, with 9 bases between. Germline values: CDR1 SGHRS, CDR2 YFSETQ. CDR3 sequence (DNA): TGCGCCAGCAGCCAAGACATTAGCACAGATACGCAGTATTTT. The encoded protein is CASSQDISTDTQYF.

The CDR3 reads CASSTGQGNTIYF. DNA of the CDR3: TGTGCCAGCTCGACAGGGCAAGGAAACACCATATATTTT. The chain is built from TRBV19 and TRBJ1-3; 7 positions agree with TRBD1. Germline CDR1 and CDR2: LNHDA and SQIVND (reference sequence). With 9 bases clipped from V and 4 bases from J, the junction kept 6 bases outside the gene matches. The CDR3 sequence is 13 residues long.

This rearrangement joins TRBV6-5 to TRBJ1-5; 7 bases align to TRBD1. The CDR3 contains 13 residues. Germline V gene lookup returns CDR1 MNHEY and CDR2 SVGAGI. Trimming took 2 bases from V and 5 from J; bases not matched to a gene: 0. The DNA for the CDR3 is TGTGCCAGCAGTTACGACAGGGATCAGCCCCAGCATTTT. This translates into CASSYDRDQPQHF.

V and J are TRBV7-6 and TRBJ2-7; 8 bases fit TRBD2. Trimming at V came to 5 bases and at J to 2 bases, leaving 5 bases not matched to a gene. Germline values: CDR1 SGHVS, CDR2 FNYEAQ. The CDR3 runs 14 residues. Here the CDR3 DNA reads TGTGCCAGCAGCACGAGCGGGGGAGCCTACGAGCAGTACTTC. Its translation: CASSTSGGAYEQYF.

V usage is TRBV27 and J usage is TRBJ2-5; 10 bases line up with TRBD2. The germline gives CDR1 MNHEY, CDR2 SMNVEV (reference sequence). The CDR3 loop spans 15 amino acids. V trimming: 6 bases; J trimming: 5 bases; junction bases outside the gene matches: 9. Written as DNA, the CDR3 is TGTGCCAGCAGACCCTTAGCGGGGGGAGGGGAGACCCAGTACTTC. Amino acids: CASRPLAGGGETQYF.

The chain recombines TRBV7-8 with TRBJ2-1; weak D call: TRBD1 (5 bases). V was shortened by 4 bases and J by 8 bases, with 12 bases between the two germline ends. CDR1 is SGHVS and CDR2 is FQNEAQ in the germline V gene. This CDR3 spans 13 amino acids. Here the CDR3 DNA reads TGTGCCAGCAGCTCCAGGGTTTTCCATGAGCAGTTCTTC. Translated, it gives CASSSRVFHEQFF.

The chain uses TRBV6-5 and TRBJ2-6; perhaps TRBD2 as D (6 bases). CDR3 length: 16 residues. The germline V and J ends were trimmed by 1 base and 8 bases, with 15 bases remaining between them. Germline V gene sequence: CDR1 MNHEY, CDR2 SVGAGI. As DNA, the CDR3 is TGTGCCAGCAGTTACTATAGCGGCCTAGGATCCAACGTCCTGACTTTC. The encoded protein is CASSYYSGLGSNVLTF.

In this sample, this clone turned up once. V is TRBV30 and J is TRBJ1-4; 8 bases fit TRBD1. Looked up from germline, CDR1 is GTSNPN and CDR2 is SVGIG (reference sequence). V was clipped by 7 bases and J by 8 bases; unmatched bases: 12. The CDR3 length is 14 residues. The CDR3 nucleotides are TGTGCCTATTCCCCAGGGGGCGTAGGGGAAAAACTGTTTTTT. Encoded protein: CAYSPGGVGEKLFF.

The rearrangement links TRBV5-1 to TRBJ1-1, with 7 bases that match TRBD1. The germline CDR1 and CDR2 sequences are SGHRS and YFSETQ. This CDR3 is built from 15 residues. Losses at the gene ends were 4 bases for V and 1 base for J; bases not matched to a gene: 7. The CDR3 reads CASSPGDRENTEAFF. CDR3 nucleotide sequence: TGCGCCAGCAGCCCGGGGGACAGAGAGAACACTGAAGCTTTCTTT.